This TCR beta chain appears in the sequencing data of a study of persistence of HIV-infected CD4 T cells. Looking at the study overall: Up to about 200 mL blood was drawn at multiple time points; two donors had single-time leukapheresis.

The CDR3 runs 15 residues. V lost 5 bases to trimming and J lost 3 bases; unmatched junction nucleotides: 7. The germline V gene encodes CDR1 MNHEY and CDR2 SVGAGI. Overlapping HIV-1 Gag 15-mer peptides at approximately 1 ug per peptide per mL were used. Responding CD4+ T cells were sorted by upregulation of both CD40 ligand and CD69. Undetectable plasma HIV-1 RNA below 50 copies/mL lasted at least 4 years. Inclusion required CMV-positive serology and CD4+ counts above 400 cells/uL. As regards this clone: What it recognizes is unknown.

The libraries were made with immunoSEQ version 4 in survey mode. Template was genomic DNA at 8 to 10 ng/uL, with up to roughly 1 ug used per sample. Using immunoSEQ multiplex PCR, the repertoire was profiled, and TCRdb retains in-frame clones only, with some absent. This table holds tens of thousands of clones, approximately 70% found once. The chain joins TRBV6-5 to TRBJ1-2; 9 bases are shared with TRBD1. The sequence was obtained from an adult man with HIV who was CMV-seropositive. This specimen consisted of CD4+ T cells sorted from PBMCs after 18-hour stimulation, obtained from a patient who received antiretroviral therapy. The CDR3 is CASSPYRGLDYGYTF. The CDR3 region has the DNA TGTGCCAGCAGTCCTTACAGGGGGCTGGACTATGGCTACACCTTC.